This TCR beta chain was captured in a study of beta chain features in type 1 diabetes. This clone was recorded a few times. Its antigen is currently unknown. V was cut by 2 bases and J by 3 bases, with 12 bases left in between. Per the germline V gene, CDR1 is SGDLS and CDR2 is YYNGEE. The CDR3 has 15 amino acids. Sequenced material consisted of expressed TCRB transcripts (all of the isolated RNA was reverse transcribed). The table came from immunoSEQ multiplex PCR; TCRdb's copy has only in-frame clones and leaves some out. Counted here are some 220,000 clones, approximately 10% occurring once; the ten biggest clones make up about 1.2%. General study findings and limits: Comparison showed that naive, central memory and Treg TCRB repertoires appeared more similar among patients than among healthy donors.

Specimen: central memory CD4+ T cells from blood. The clonotype originates from a man between 18 and 35 years old in good health. The chain has TRBV9 and TRBJ2-1; TRBD2 might be the D (6 bases). CDR3 residues: CASSVGLVDYNEQFF. In DNA, the CDR3 is TGTGCCAGCAGCGTGGGACTTGTGGACTACAATGAGCAGTTCTTC.